The 24 T cell receptor beta chains reported below all come from one sample, sequenced in a study of OX40 agonist ivuxolimab in advanced cancers. The protocol was immunoSEQ multiplex PCR, while the TCRdb copy is restricted to in-frame clones and leaves out a portion. The profile shows around 30,000 clones, around 88% of them singletons. This specimen was CD4+ or CD8+ T cells sorted from blood, taken in a trial of the OX40 agonist ivuxolimab. The source of these receptors is an adult with an advanced solid tumor such as melanoma, head and neck, liver or kidney cancer.

The chain links TRBV5-5 to TRBJ2-1; 7 bases agree with TRBD1. Germline loops: CDR1 SGHKS, CDR2 YYEKEE (reference sequence). The length of the CDR3 is 14 residues. The V gene end was trimmed by 2 bases and the J gene end by 6 bases; junction bases not matched to a gene: 5. In DNA form, the CDR3 reads TGTGCCAGCAGCTTAGAACAGGGGCTCAATGAGCAGTTCTTC. This sequence encodes CASSLEQGLNEQFF. The full variable domain, with the rest looked up from reference TRBV5-5 and TRBJ2-1, is DAGVTQSPTHLIKTRGQQVTLRCSPISGHKSVSWYQQVLGQGPQFIFQYYEKEERGRGNFPDRFSARQFPNYSSELNVNALLLGDSALYLCASSLEQGLNEQFFGPGTRLTVL.

V and J are TRBV21-1 and TRBJ1-1; the table's D call TRBD1 went unverified against the DNA. TRBV21-1 is assigned pseudogene status. CDR3 length: 18 residues. CDR3 loop: CASSKASYRGRVGTEAFF. CDR3 sequence (DNA): TGTGCCAGCAGCAAAGCCTCCTACAGGGGGCGCGTAGGCACTGAAGCTTTCTTT.

The chain uses TRBV12-1 and TRBJ2-3; TRBD1 reflects the table's D call only, with no check against the DNA. TRBV12-1 is reported as a pseudogene. The CDR3 sequence is 14 residues long. Here the CDR3 DNA reads TGTGCCAGCAGCGGCTCCAGGGCGACAGATACGCAGTATTTT. Its protein is CASSGSRATDTQYF.

The rearrangement links TRBV7-9 to TRBJ2-4; D gene unclear. Germline loops: CDR1 SEHNR, CDR2 FQNEAQ (reference sequence). The CDR3 sequence is 11 residues long. The germline V and J ends were trimmed by 1 base and 8 bases, with 3 bases remaining between them. Here the CDR3 DNA reads TGTGCCAGCAGCTTAGGGGACATTCAGTACTTC. Amino acid sequence: CASSLGDIQYF.

V usage is TRBV27 and J usage is TRBJ1-3; no clear D. The germline V and J ends were trimmed by 5 bases and 0 bases, with 5 bases remaining between them. The CDR3 spans 13 residues. Looked up from germline, CDR1 is MNHEY and CDR2 is SMNVEV (reference sequence). The CDR3 DNA reads TGTGCCAGCAGTCCCTCCTCTGGAAACACCATATATTTT. As protein: CASSPSSGNTIYF.

The chain employs TRBV9 and TRBJ2-1, with D possibly being TRBD1 or TRBD2 (5 bases each). The CDR3 contains 14 residues. Between the trimmed V and J ends, which lost 3 bases and 2 bases, there was a span of 9 bases. Germline V gene lookup returns CDR1 SGDLS and CDR2 YYNGEE. The CDR3 nucleotides read TGTGCCAGCAGCGACGGGACGACCTACAATGAGCAGTTCTTC. Translating it yields CASSDGTTYNEQFF.

Points on this clone: A read error may produce the germline difference seen at one junction end. The chain joins TRBV7-7 to TRBJ2-7; perhaps TRBD2 as D (6 bases). The CDR3 covers 13 residues. CDR1 is SSHAT, CDR2 FNYEAQ, per germline (reference sequence). The CDR3 bases are TGTGCTAGCAGCCCGGAGGTGGGGGGCGAGCAGTACTTC. Translating it yields CASSPEVGGEQYF.

The chain combines TRBV6-1 with TRBJ2-7, with unresolved D. Between the trimmed V and J ends, which lost 6 bases and 5 bases, there was a span of 8 bases. CDR3 size: 11 residues. Germline V gene lookup returns CDR1 MNHNS and CDR2 SASEGT. CDR3 in amino acids: CASSPWDEQYF. The CDR3 DNA is TGTGCCAGCAGCCCTTGGGACGAGCAGTACTTC.

This clone has a single count. The V gene is TRBV5-5, the J gene TRBJ1-1, with 8 bases lining up with TRBD1. J gave up 1 base and V 0 bases, and 5 bases lay outside the gene matches. CDR1 is SGHKS, CDR2 YYEKEE, per germline (reference sequence). This CDR3 region has 16 residues. The CDR3 DNA reads TGTGCCAGCAGCTTGGATATTGACAGGGGGAACACTGAAGCTTTCTTT. Translation gives CASSLDIDRGNTEAFF.

The chain combines TRBV9 with TRBJ2-1; 8 bases agree with TRBD1. The V and J ends lost 4 bases and 4 bases, in that order; junction bases with no gene match: 4. The CDR3 has 14 amino acids. Germline V CDR1 and CDR2: SGDLS, YYNGEE. Here the CDR3 DNA reads TGTGCCAGCAGCACCAGGGGGCTTTACAATGAGCAGTTCTTC. Residues: CASSTRGLYNEQFF.

The rearrangement uses TRBV7-9 and TRBJ2-1; 7 bases agree with TRBD1. Trimming removed 5 bases from V and 0 bases from J; junction bases left unmatched: 7. The germline V gene has CDR1 SEHNR and CDR2 FQNEAQ (reference sequence). The CDR3 runs 16 residues. CDR3 coding DNA: TGTGCCAGCAGCCCCAGACAGGGAAGCTCCTACAATGAGCAGTTCTTC. Protein sequence: CASSPRQGSSYNEQFF. The full variable domain, in which reference TRBV7-9 and TRBJ2-1 provide the parts outside the CDR3, is DTGVSQNPRHKITKRGQNVTFRCDPISEHNRLYWYRQTLGQGPEFLTYFQNEAQLEKSRLLSDRFSAERPKGSFSTLEIQRTEQGDSAMYLCASSPRQGSSYNEQFFGPGTRLTVL.

This rearrangement joins TRBV7-9 to TRBJ2-3; TRBD2 might be the D (5 bases). The CDR3 has 15 amino acids. Germline CDR1 and CDR2: SEHNR and FQNEAQ (reference sequence). V gave up 4 bases and J gave up 0 bases, with 11 bases separating them. This CDR3 is CASSSSRASTDTQYF. CDR3 DNA sequence: TGTGCCAGCAGCTCTAGCCGAGCAAGCACAGATACGCAGTATTTT.

The chain employs TRBV6-5 and TRBJ1-5; D call uncertain. Trimming cost V 0 bases and J 1 base, with 4 bases left between them. Germline V gives CDR1 MNHEY, CDR2 SVGAGI. The CDR3 has 14 amino acids. The CDR3 DNA reads TGTGCCAGCAGTTACTCGAGCAGCAATCAGCCCCAGCATTTT. Translating it yields CASSYSSSNQPQHF.

This clone was recorded only once. The rearrangement uses TRBV7-3 and TRBJ2-3, with no clear D. CDR3 length: 11 residues. The V end lost 5 bases, the J end lost 2 bases, and 2 bases lay between the germline ends. Germline V gene lookup returns CDR1 SGHTA and CDR2 FQGTGA. CDR3 sequence: CASSLTDTQYF. The CDR3 nucleotides are TGTGCCAGCAGCCTCACAGATACGCAGTATTTT.

The CDR3 here is CASSPPGAEQYF. The DNA for the CDR3 is TGTGCCAGCAGTCCCCCAGGGGCCGAGCAGTACTTC. This chain connects TRBV6-1 to TRBJ2-7; a possible D gene is TRBD1 (6 bases). Trimming removed 5 bases from V and 6 bases from J, with 11 bases in between. CDR1 and CDR2 (germline): MNHNS, SASEGT. This CDR3 is 12 amino acids long.

The chain carries TRBV10-1 and TRBJ2-1, with 7 bases aligning to TRBD1. Germline CDR1 is WNHNN and CDR2 is SYGVQD (reference sequence). The CDR3 loop spans 13 amino acids. V gave up 5 bases and J gave up 9 bases; unmatched junction bases: 7. The CDR3 loop is CASSPGQRSEQFF. CDR3 sequence (DNA): TGCGCCAGCAGTCCGGGACAGCGAAGTGAGCAGTTCTTC.

The chain uses TRBV9 and TRBJ2-1; D unresolved. V was shortened by 0 bases and J by 10 bases, with 8 bases between the two germline ends. The length of the CDR3 is 12 residues. Germline V gene lookup returns CDR1 SGDLS and CDR2 YYNGEE. CDR3 loop: CASSVGPEEQFF. The CDR3, as DNA: TGTGCCAGCAGCGTAGGGCCGGAAGAGCAGTTCTTC. The whole variable domain, remainder taken from reference TRBV9 and TRBJ2-1, is DSGVTQTPKHLITATGQRVTLRCSPRSGDLSVYWYQQSLDQGLQFLIQYYNGEERAKGNILERFSAQQFPDLHSELNLSSLELGDSALYFCASSVGPEEQFFGPGTRLTVL.

The chain is built from TRBV27 and TRBJ2-1; D not certain. The V gene lost 6 bases and the J gene lost 3 bases, with 15 bases spanning the gap. The CDR3 totals 15 residues. Germline lookup yields CDR1 MNHEY and CDR2 SMNVEV (reference sequence). The CDR3 DNA sequence: TGTGCCAGCAGACCCTATTCGCAACTCTACAATGAGCAGTTCTTC. Its protein product is CASRPYSQLYNEQFF.

This clone was seen just once. The genes are TRBV29-1 and TRBJ2-7; 10 bases agree with TRBD1. CDR3 length: 12 residues. CDR1 SQVTM and CDR2 ANQGSEA come from the germline V gene. J was trimmed by 2 bases and V by 6 bases; bases with no gene match: 1. CDR3 amino acids: CSVGQGAYEQYF. CDR3 nucleotides: TGCAGCGTCGGACAGGGGGCCTACGAGCAGTACTTC.

V gene TRBV28 combines with J gene TRBJ1-5; possibly TRBD1 for D (6 bases). This CDR3 spans 11 amino acids. Trimming removed 10 bases from V and 4 bases from J, with 8 bases in between. The germline CDR1 and CDR2 sequences are MDHEN and SYDVKM. CDR3 residues: CATRGNQPQHF. DNA for the CDR3: TGTGCCACAAGGGGGAATCAGCCCCAGCATTTT.

The gene calls are TRBV12-5 and TRBJ2-1; D is ambiguous. The V and J ends lost 3 bases and 0 bases respectively, with 9 bases between them. CDR1 is LGHNT, CDR2 FRNRAP, per germline. This CDR3 has 15 amino acids. In nucleotides, the CDR3 is TGTGCTAGTGGTTTTCCGCCTTACTCCTACAATGAGCAGTTCTTC. Residues: CASGFPPYSYNEQFF.

J is TRBJ2-1 and V is TRBV9; no reliable D call. CDR1 SGDLS and CDR2 YYNGEE come from the germline V gene. The CDR3 runs 12 residues. The V end was cut by 3 bases, the J end by 3 bases, with 4 bases between. The CDR3 DNA is TGTGCCAGCAGCGACTACTACAATGAGCAGTTCTTC. Encoded protein: CASSDYYNEQFF.

V gene TRBV9 combines with J gene TRBJ1-2, with a possible D match to TRBD1 (6 bases). This CDR3 is built from 15 residues. With 5 bases removed from V and 3 bases from J, the gap between germline ends came to 17 bases. The germline V gene has CDR1 SGDLS and CDR2 YYNGEE. The DNA of the CDR3 is TGTGCCAGCAGACAGCAGACAGGACTACACTATGGCTACACCTTC. The encoded protein is CASRQQTGLHYGYTF.

The sample holds a few counts of this clone. The genes are TRBV30 and TRBJ2-1; TRBD1 matches at 7 bases. Germline CDR1 GTSNPN, CDR2 SVGIG (reference sequence). The CDR3 covers 15 residues. V gave up 3 bases and J gave up 8 bases; unmatched junction bases: 13. CDR3 amino acids: CAWSLPGGVFDEQFF. The DNA for the CDR3 is TGTGCCTGGAGCCTCCCAGGGGGTGTTTTCGATGAGCAGTTCTTC.